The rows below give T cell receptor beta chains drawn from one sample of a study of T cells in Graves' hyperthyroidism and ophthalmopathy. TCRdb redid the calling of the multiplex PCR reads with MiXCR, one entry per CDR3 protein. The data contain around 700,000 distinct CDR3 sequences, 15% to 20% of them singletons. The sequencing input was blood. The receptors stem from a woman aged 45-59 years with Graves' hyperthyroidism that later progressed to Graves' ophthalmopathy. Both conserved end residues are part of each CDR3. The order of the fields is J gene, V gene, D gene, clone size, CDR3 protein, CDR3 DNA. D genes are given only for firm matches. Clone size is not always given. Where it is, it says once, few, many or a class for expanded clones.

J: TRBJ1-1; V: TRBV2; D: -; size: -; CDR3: CASSEEALRVSNTEAFF; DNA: TGTGCCAGCAGTGAAGAAGCGTTAAGGGTCTCGAACACTGAAGCTTTCTTT
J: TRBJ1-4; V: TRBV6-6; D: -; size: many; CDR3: CASSYSYRVATNEKLFF; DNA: TGTGCCAGCAGTTACTCCTACAGGGTTGCAACTAATGAAAAACTGTTTTTT
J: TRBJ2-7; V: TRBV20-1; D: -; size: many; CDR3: CSARGREGVREQYF; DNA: TGCAGTGCCCGAGGACGGGAAGGCGTGAGGGAGCAGTACTTC
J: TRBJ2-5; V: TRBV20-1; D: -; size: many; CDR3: CSAREWGGALQETQYF; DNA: TGCAGTGCTAGAGAGTGGGGGGGGGCCTTACAAGAGACCCAGTACTTC
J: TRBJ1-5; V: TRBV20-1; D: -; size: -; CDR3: CSAPPPANQPQHF; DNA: TGCAGTGCTCCGCCCCCGGCAAATCAGCCCCAGCATTTT
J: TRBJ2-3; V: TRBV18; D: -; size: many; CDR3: CASSPKRSTDTQYF; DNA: TGTGCCAGCTCACCCAAACGGAGCACAGATACGCAGTATTTT
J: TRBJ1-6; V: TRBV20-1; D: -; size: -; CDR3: CSAVTRRNSPLHF; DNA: TGCAGTGCTGTGACTCGGCGGAATTCACCCCTCCACTTT
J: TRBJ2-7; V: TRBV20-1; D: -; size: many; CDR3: CSARPVDGDYEQYF; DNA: TGCAGTGCTAGACCCGTCGACGGAGACTACGAGCAGTACTTC
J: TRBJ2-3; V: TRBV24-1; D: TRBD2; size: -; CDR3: CATSDLAGRSTDTQYF; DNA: TGTGCCACCAGTGATCTAGCGGGACGAAGCACAGATACGCAGTATTTT
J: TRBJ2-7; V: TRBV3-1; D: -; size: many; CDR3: CASSLGTLYYEQYF; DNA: TGTGCCAGCAGCCTCGGGACTTTATACTACGAGCAGTACTTC
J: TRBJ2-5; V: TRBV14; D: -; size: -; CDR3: CASSQVRLEETQYF; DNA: TGTGCCAGCAGCCAAGTTCGACTAGAAGAGACCCAGTACTTC
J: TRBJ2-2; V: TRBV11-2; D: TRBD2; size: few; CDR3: CASSLRRLAGGANTGELFF; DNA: TGTGCCAGCAGCTTAAGAAGGCTAGCGGGGGGAGCGAACACCGGGGAGCTGTTTTTT
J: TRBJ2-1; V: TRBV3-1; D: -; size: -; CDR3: CASSRTRNEQFF; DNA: TGTGCCAGCAGTCGGACGAGGAATGAGCAGTTCTTC
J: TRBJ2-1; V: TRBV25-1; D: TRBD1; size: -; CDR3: CASSGKGTAYNEQFF; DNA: TGTGCCAGCAGTGGAAAAGGGACAGCCTACAATGAGCAGTTCTTC
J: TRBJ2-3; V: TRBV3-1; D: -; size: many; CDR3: CASRQAGTDTQYF; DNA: TGTGCCAGCAGACAGGCCGGCACAGATACGCAGTATTTT
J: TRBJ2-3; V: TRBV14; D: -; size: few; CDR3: CASSQDRWIGSTDTQYF; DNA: TGTGCCAGCAGCCAAGATAGGTGGATAGGGAGCACAGATACGCAGTATTTT
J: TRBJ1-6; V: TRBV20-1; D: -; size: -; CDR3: CSASRLQIEGAFNSPLHF; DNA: TGCAGTGCTAGTCGCCTCCAGATTGAAGGGGCTTTTAATTCACCCCTCCACTTT
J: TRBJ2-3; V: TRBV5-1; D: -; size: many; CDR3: CASSPDRRAGTQYF; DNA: TGCGCCAGCAGCCCCGACAGGAGAGCGGGTACGCAGTATTTT
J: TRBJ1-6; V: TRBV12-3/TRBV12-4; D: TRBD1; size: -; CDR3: CASTSGTGASPLHF; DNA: TGTGCCAGCACCTCCGGGACAGGGGCCTCACCCCTCCACTTT
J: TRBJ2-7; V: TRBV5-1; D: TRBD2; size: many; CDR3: CASSKNEAGDAYEQYF; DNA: TGCGCCAGCAGCAAAAACGAGGCGGGGGATGCCTACGAGCAGTACTTC
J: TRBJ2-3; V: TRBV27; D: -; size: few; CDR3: CASSLHGGPGTDTQYF; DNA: TGTGCCAGCAGTTTACACGGCGGCCCGGGGACAGATACGCAGTATTTT
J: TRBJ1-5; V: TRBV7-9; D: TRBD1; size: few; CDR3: CASSLVHPGGDRQPQHF; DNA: TGTGCCAGCAGCTTAGTTCATCCGGGAGGGGACAGGCAGCCCCAGCATTTT
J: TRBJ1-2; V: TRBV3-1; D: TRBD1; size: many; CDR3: CASSRGRDSLQATF; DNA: TGTGCCAGCAGCCGAGGGAGGGACAGCCTTCAAGCGACCTTC
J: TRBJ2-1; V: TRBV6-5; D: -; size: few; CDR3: CASSYRTTPDEQFF; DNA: TGTGCCAGCAGTTACAGGACAACCCCGGATGAGCAGTTCTTC
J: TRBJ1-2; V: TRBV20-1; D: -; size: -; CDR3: CSASRGQANYGYTF; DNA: TGCAGTGCTAGTAGGGGCCAAGCTAACTATGGCTACACCTTC
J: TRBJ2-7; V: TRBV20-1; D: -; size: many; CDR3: CSASYFYEQYF; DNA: TGCAGTGCTAGTTACTTCTACGAGCAGTACTTC
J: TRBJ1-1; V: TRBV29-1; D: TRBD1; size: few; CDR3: CSVERGLNTEAFF; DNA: TGCAGCGTTGAGAGGGGGCTAAACACTGAAGCTTTCTTT
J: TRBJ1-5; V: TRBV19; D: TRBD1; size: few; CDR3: CASSSRTGDSNQPQHF; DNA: TGTGCCAGTAGTTCCAGGACAGGAGATAGCAATCAGCCCCAGCATTTT
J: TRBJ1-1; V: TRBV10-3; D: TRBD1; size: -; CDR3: CASAGTGPEAFF; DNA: TGTGCCTCAGCCGGGACAGGTCCTGAAGCTTTCTTT
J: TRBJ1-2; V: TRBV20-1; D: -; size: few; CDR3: CSARARNGYTF; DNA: TGCAGTGCTAGAGCTAGGAATGGCTACACCTTC
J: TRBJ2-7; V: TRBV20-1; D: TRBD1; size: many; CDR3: CSAISGQELSYEQYF; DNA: TGCAGTGCTATCTCAGGACAGGAGCTTTCCTACGAGCAGTACTTC
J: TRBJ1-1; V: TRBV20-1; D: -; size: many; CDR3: CSARVRRGTEAFF; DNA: TGCAGTGCTAGAGTCAGGAGAGGAACTGAAGCTTTCTTT
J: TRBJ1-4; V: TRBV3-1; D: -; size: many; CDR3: CASRPRGGEEKLFF; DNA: TGTGCCAGCAGGCCGAGGGGGGGCGAAGAAAAACTGTTTTTT
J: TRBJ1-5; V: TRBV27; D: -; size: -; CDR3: CASSPIEGFGNQPQHF; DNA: TGTGCCAGCAGTCCGATCGAGGGCTTTGGGAATCAGCCCCAGCATTTT
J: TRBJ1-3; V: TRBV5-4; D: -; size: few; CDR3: CASSLSPVVSGNTIYF; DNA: TGTGCCAGCAGCTTGAGCCCGGTCGTCTCTGGAAACACCATATATTTT
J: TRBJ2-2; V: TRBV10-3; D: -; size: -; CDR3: CAKTGAGTNTGELFF; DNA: TGTGCCAAAACTGGGGCAGGAACGAACACCGGGGAGCTGTTTTTT
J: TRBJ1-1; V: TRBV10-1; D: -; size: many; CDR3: CASTIQGAEAFF; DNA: TGCGCCAGCACTATACAGGGTGCTGAAGCTTTCTTT
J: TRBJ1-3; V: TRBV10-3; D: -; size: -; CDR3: CAIRPIQAPSGNTIYF; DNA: TGTGCCATCAGGCCAATACAGGCCCCCTCTGGAAACACCATATATTTT
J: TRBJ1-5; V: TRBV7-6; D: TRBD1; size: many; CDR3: CASSEGQGDQPQHF; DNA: TGTGCCAGCAGCGAAGGACAGGGAGATCAGCCCCAGCATTTT
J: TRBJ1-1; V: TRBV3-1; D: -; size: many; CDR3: CASSLKSGVAFF; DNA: TGTGCCAGCAGTCTCAAGTCAGGGGTTGCTTTCTTT
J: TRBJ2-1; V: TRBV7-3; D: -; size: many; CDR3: CASSPTFGVNEQFF; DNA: TGTGCCAGCAGCCCGACGTTTGGAGTCAATGAGCAGTTCTTC
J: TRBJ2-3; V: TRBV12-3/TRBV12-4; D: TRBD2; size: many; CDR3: CASSLDGGAGTDTQYF; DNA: TGTGCCAGCAGTTTAGACGGGGGGGCTGGCACAGATACGCAGTATTTT
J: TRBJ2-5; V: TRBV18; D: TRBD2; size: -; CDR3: CASSRPAGGPKTPAETQYF; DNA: TGTGCCAGCTCACGACCAGCGGGGGGCCCTAAAACTCCAGCAGAGACCCAGTACTTC
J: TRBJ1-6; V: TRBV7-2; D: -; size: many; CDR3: CASSLGRFNSPLHF; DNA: TGTGCCAGCAGCTTAGGACGGTTCAATTCACCCCTCCACTTT
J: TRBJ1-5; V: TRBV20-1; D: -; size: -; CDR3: CSARGDGDGSNQPQHF; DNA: TGCAGTGCCAGAGGTGATGGGGATGGGAGCAATCAGCCCCAGCATTTT
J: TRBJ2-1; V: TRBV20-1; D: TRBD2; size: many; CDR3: CSAPLGSGGPTYNEQFF; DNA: TGCAGTGCTCCGTTGGGTAGCGGGGGGCCGACCTACAATGAGCAGTTCTTC
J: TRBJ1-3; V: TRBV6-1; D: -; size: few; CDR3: CASSRGHDSGNTIYF; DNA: TGTGCCAGCAGTAGGGGACACGACTCTGGAAACACCATATATTTT
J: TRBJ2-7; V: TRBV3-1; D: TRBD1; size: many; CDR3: CASSRTTGEYEQYF; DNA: TGTGCCAGCAGCCGCACTACAGGGGAATACGAGCAGTACTTC
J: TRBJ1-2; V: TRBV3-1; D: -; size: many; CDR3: CASSQEQGYTF; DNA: TGTGCCAGCAGCCAAGAACAGGGCTACACCTTC
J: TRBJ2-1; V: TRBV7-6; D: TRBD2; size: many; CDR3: CASSLLAGGEGLTANEQFF; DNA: TGTGCCAGCAGCCTACTAGCGGGGGGTGAGGGTCTCACGGCCAATGAGCAGTTCTTC
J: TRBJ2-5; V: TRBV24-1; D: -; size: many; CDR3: CATSDPGGEWETQYF; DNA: TGTGCCACCAGTGACCCCGGTGGGGAGTGGGAGACCCAGTACTTC
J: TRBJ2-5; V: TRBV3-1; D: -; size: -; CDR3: CASSHIQTIQETQYF; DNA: TGTGCCAGCAGCCACATCCAGACTATCCAAGAGACCCAGTACTTC
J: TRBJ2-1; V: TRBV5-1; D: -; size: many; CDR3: CASSTGISYNEQFF; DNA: TGCGCCAGCAGCACCGGGATCTCCTACAATGAGCAGTTCTTC
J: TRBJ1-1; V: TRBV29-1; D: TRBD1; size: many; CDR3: CSVGQGDTEAFF; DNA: TGCAGCGTTGGACAGGGCGACACTGAAGCTTTCTTT
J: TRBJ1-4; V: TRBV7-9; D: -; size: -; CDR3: CASSLQYGTNNEKLFF; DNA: TGTGCCAGCAGCTTACAGTACGGGACAAATAATGAAAAACTGTTTTTT